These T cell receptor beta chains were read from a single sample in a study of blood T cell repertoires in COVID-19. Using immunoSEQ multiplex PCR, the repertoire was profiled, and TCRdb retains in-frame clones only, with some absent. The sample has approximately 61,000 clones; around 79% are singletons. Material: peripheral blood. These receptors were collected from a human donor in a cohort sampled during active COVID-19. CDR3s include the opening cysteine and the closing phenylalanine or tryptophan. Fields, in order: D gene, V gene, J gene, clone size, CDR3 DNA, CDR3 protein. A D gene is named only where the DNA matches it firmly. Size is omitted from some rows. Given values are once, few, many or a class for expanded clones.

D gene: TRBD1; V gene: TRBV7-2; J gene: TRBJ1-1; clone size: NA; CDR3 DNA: TGTGCCAGCAGCCCACAGGCAGGGGGAGCTTTCTTT; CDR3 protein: CASSPQAGGAFF
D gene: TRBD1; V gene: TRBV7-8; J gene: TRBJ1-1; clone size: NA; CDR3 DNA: TGTGCCAGCAGCCAACCCGGGACAGGGCCCACTGAAGCTTTCTTT; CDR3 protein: CASSQPGTGPTEAFF
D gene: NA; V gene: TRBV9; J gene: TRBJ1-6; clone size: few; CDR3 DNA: TGTGCCAGCAGCGTAGAGGGGGGGCTTAATTCACCCCTCCACTTT; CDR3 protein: CASSVEGGLNSPLHF
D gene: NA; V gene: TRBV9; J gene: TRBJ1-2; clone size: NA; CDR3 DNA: TGTGCCAGCAGCGTAGCTGGCGGTGGCTACACCTTC; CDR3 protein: CASSVAGGGYTF
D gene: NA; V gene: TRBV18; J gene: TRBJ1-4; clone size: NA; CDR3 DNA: TGTGCCAGCTCACCAGGTCAGGGCCGGGCAACTAATGAAAAACTGTTTTTT; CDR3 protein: CASSPGQGRATNEKLFF
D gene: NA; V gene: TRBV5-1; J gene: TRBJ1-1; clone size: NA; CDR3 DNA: TGCGCCAGCAGCCCGGGGGGCACTGAAGCTTTCTTT; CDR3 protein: CASSPGGTEAFF
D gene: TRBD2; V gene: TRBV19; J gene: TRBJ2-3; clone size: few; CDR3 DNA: TGTGCCAGTAGTATAGGCCTAGCGGGAGATAGTCATACGCAGTATTTT; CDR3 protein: CASSIGLAGDSHTQYF
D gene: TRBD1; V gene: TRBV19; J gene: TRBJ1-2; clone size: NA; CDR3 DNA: TGTGCCAGTAGGCGGGACAGGGGGTCCGATGGCTACACCTTC; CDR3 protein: CASRRDRGSDGYTF
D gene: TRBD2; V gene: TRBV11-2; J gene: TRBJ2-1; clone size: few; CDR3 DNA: TGTGCCAGCAGCCGACCCCTAGCGGGGGACGATGAGCAGTTCTTC; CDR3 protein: CASSRPLAGDDEQFF
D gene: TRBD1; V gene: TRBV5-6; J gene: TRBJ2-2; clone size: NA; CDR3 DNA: TGTGCCAGCAGCCCGCCAGACAGGGGTGCTGGGGAGCTGTTTTTT; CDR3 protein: CASSPPDRGAGELFF
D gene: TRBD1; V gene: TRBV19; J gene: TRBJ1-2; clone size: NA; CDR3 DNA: TGTGCCAGTAGTATAGGGACAGGACCCTATGGCTACACCTTC; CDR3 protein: CASSIGTGPYGYTF
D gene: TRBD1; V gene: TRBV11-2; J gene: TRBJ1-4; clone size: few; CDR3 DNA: TGTGCCAGCAGCCCATCAGGGGGCTGGGGGCTGTTTTTT; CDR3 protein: CASSPSGGWGLFF
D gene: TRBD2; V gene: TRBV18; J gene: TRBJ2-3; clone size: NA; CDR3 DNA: TGTGCCAGCTCAACGGCGGGGCTAGCGGCAGATACGCAGTATTTT; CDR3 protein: CASSTAGLAADTQYF
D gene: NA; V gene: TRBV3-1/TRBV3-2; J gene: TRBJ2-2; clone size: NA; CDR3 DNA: TGTGCCAGCAGCCAAAGGTCGGGGATGAACACCGGGGAGCTGTTTTTT; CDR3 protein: CASSQRSGMNTGELFF